Listed below are T cell receptor beta chains from one sample, sequenced in a study of blood T cell repertoires in COVID-19. Clones were read by immunoSEQ multiplex PCR, and TCRdb kept only the in-frame ones, dropping some. The data show under 300,000 clones, roughly 90% seen once. The sequenced material came from PBMCs or T cells enriched from blood (not recorded which). The receptors were sampled from a woman between 25 and 40 years old who had recovered from COVID-19. The CDR3 runs from the conserved cysteine through the conserved F or W. The D gene is left open where the match is weak. Clone size is given for some rows only: seen once, a few or many times, or a class if the clone is expanded.

D,size,J,V,DNA,CDR3
TRBD1,-,TRBJ1-4,TRBV6-2/TRBV6-3,TGTGCCAGCAGTTGGGTCCGACAGGGACCTGAAAAACTGTTTTTT,CASSWVRQGPEKLFF
TRBD1,-,TRBJ1-1,TRBV7-9,TGTGCCAGCCGTCTTCCGGGACAGGGGAAGGAGGACACTGAAGCTTTCTTT,CASRLPGQGKEDTEAFF
TRBD1,once,TRBJ2-2,TRBV6-2/TRBV6-3,TGTGCCAGCAGTCCCGGGACAGGGGGCAGTCGGACCGGGGAGCTGTTTTTT,CASSPGTGGSRTGELFF
TRBD1,once,TRBJ1-2,TRBV14,TGTGCCAGCAGTGGGACAGGGGCCTTAGCTAACTATGGCTACACCTTC,CASSGTGALANYGYTF
-,-,TRBJ1-2,TRBV19,TGTGCCAGTACCCCATCGGGGGGTTTGGACTATGGCTACACCTTC,CASTPSGGLDYGYTF
-,-,TRBJ2-3,TRBV5-4,TGTGCCAGCCTCCAGCGGGGCACAGATACGCAGTATTTT,CASLQRGTDTQYF
-,-,TRBJ1-2,TRBV30,TGTGCCTCCCCGCGGATCTATGGCTACACCTTC,CASPRIYGYTF
-,-,TRBJ1-1,TRBV27,TGTGCCAGCAGTTTGCGGAGGGCGGCTGAAGCTTTCTTT,CASSLRRAAEAFF
-,-,TRBJ2-2,TRBV27,TGTGCCAGCAGTTTACAGGGGCCATTAGCCGGGGAGCTGTTTTTT,CASSLQGPLAGELFF
TRBD1,-,TRBJ1-3,TRBV2,TGTGCCAGCAGTGACGGAGGGGGCGGAAACACCATATATTTT,CASSDGGGGNTIYF
TRBD2,-,TRBJ2-1,TRBV3-1/TRBV3-2,TGTGCCAGCAGCCAAGGGGTTCTCTGGCGGGAGCTGGTTGAGCAGTTCTTC,CASSQGVLWRELVEQFF
-,-,TRBJ2-1,TRBV2,TGTGCCAGCAGGGTCCCCGGGCCCCGGGGTAGTGAGCAGTTCTTC,CASRVPGPRGSEQFF
-,-,TRBJ1-5,TRBV9,TGTGCCAGCAGCGCTTGGGCAAGCAATCAGCCCCAGCATTTT,CASSAWASNQPQHF
-,-,TRBJ2-5,TRBV14,TGTGCCAGCTTTCCTCCGGGACAAGAGACCCAGTACTTC,CASFPPGQETQYF
-,-,TRBJ2-1,TRBV18,TGTGCCAGCTCACCTGGAGTTTCTGCGAATGAGCAGTTCTTC,CASSPGVSANEQFF
-,-,TRBJ1-2,TRBV4-1,TGCGCCAGCAGCCAAGGAGGGAACTATGGCTACACCTTC,CASSQGGNYGYTF
-,-,TRBJ2-1,TRBV2,TGTGCCAGCAGTGAAGATTCAGGGGCCAGGGGGCAGTTCTTC,CASSEDSGARGQFF
-,-,TRBJ2-2,TRBV13,TGTGCCAGCAGCTCCTTAGGGGGGACAGATAACACCGGGGAGCTGTTTTTT,CASSSLGGTDNTGELFF
-,-,TRBJ2-7,TRBV7-6,TGTGCCAGCAGCCCCCGGACAGAAACCTCCTACGAGCAGTACTTC,CASSPRTETSYEQYF
-,-,TRBJ2-7,TRBV2,TGTGCCAGCAGTGATTTAAATGTGGACAGCCCCTACGAGCAGTACTTC,CASSDLNVDSPYEQYF
-,-,TRBJ2-7,TRBV27,TGTGCCAGCAGTTCTCCCAGGGGCCGGCGCGACGAGCAGTACTTC,CASSSPRGRRDEQYF
-,-,TRBJ1-1,TRBV19,TGTGCCAGTAGGGACTTATTTGGGGGCAATACTGAAGCTTTCTTT,CASRDLFGGNTEAFF
TRBD2,-,TRBJ2-1,TRBV7-8,TGTGCCAGCAGCTACTCGGGACTAGCGGGAGGCCCGCCCCTCAATGAGCAGTTCTTC,CASSYSGLAGGPPLNEQFF
-,-,TRBJ2-3,TRBV28,TGTGCCAGCAAATTCTTGCCGGGGGACGGCACAGATACGCAGTATTTT,CASKFLPGDGTDTQYF
-,-,TRBJ1-4,TRBV7-6,TGTGCCCCCTCCGGACTCCTCTTGGCAGAGGTGATGGGACTGTTTTTT,CAPSGLLLAEVMGLFF
-,-,TRBJ2-3,TRBV5-4,TGTGCCAGCAGCCGCCGCCCCAGGGGGGGCACAGATACGCAGTATTTT,CASSRRPRGGTDTQYF
TRBD1,-,TRBJ1-1,TRBV9,TGTGCCAGCAGCCCGACAGGGGGAACTGAAGCTTTCTTT,CASSPTGGTEAFF
TRBD1,few,TRBJ2-2,TRBV7-8,TGTGCCAGCAGCTTAGTGGTTTCGGGACAGACACACACCGGGGAGCTGTTTTTT,CASSLVVSGQTHTGELFF
-,-,TRBJ2-5,TRBV6-2/TRBV6-3,TGTGCCAGCAGCTCGACCGAGGGGGGGGAGACCCAGTACTTC,CASSSTEGGETQYF
-,-,TRBJ1-2,TRBV3-1/TRBV3-2,TGTGCCAGCTCCCGAGCTATTGGACACCATGGCTACACCTTC,CASSRAIGHHGYTF
-,-,TRBJ1-4,TRBV25-1,TGTGCCAGCAGTGGAACAGGGTTTGAAAAACTGTTTTTT,CASSGTGFEKLFF
TRBD1,-,TRBJ1-2,TRBV29-1,TGCAGCGTTGATTCCGGGACAGGGCTCAACTATGGCTACACCTTC,CSVDSGTGLNYGYTF
-,few,TRBJ1-6,TRBV30,TGTGCCTGCCTTACGCTAACTGAGGTGGTTTCACCCCTCCACTTT,CACLTLTEVVSPLHF
-,few,TRBJ1-2,TRBV7-9,TGTGCCAGCAGCTCCGGGACACTACTCGGAGGCTACACCTTC,CASSSGTLLGGYTF
TRBD2,-,TRBJ2-7,TRBV5-7,TGTGCCAGCAGCTTGAATAGCGGGAGGACCACCTACGAGCAGTACTTC,CASSLNSGRTTYEQYF
-,-,TRBJ2-7,TRBV19,TGTGCCAGTAGTATTGGGGTCAGGGAAAAGCCCTCCTACGAGCAGTACTTC,CASSIGVREKPSYEQYF
-,once,TRBJ1-1,TRBV5-4,TGTGCCAGCACCTTGGTGAGGGCCGAGGGCGCTGAAGCTTTCTTT,CASTLVRAEGAEAFF
-,-,TRBJ2-1,TRBV15,TGTGCCACCAGCAGAGAGTGGGGAGAGGACAGCTCCTACAATGAGCAGTTCTTC,CATSREWGEDSSYNEQFF
TRBD2,-,TRBJ2-3,TRBV3-1/TRBV3-2,TGTGCCAGCAGCCAAGGCGGGAGAGCAGATACGCAGTATTTT,CASSQGGRADTQYF
TRBD2,-,TRBJ2-3,TRBV4-3,TGCGCCAGCAGCCGCGGGACTAGCGGGGCCCTAGGCACAGATACGCAGTATTTT,CASSRGTSGALGTDTQYF
TRBD1,-,TRBJ1-1,TRBV28,TGTGCCAGCAGTTCGGGACAGGGAGATACTGAAGCTTTCTTT,CASSSGQGDTEAFF
-,-,TRBJ2-7,TRBV7-9,TGTGCCAGCAGCTTGGGGGACTTCCAAGCCAACTTC,CASSLGDFQANF
-,-,TRBJ2-7,TRBV27,TGTGCCAGCATCCTACGGGGAGCCTACGAGCAGTACTTC,CASILRGAYEQYF
-,-,TRBJ1-4,TRBV5-4,TGTGCCAGCAGCTTTAATAGGGGAAGTGAAAAACTGTTTTTT,CASSFNRGSEKLFF
-,-,TRBJ2-7,TRBV3-1/TRBV3-2,TGTGCCAGCAGCCAAGAAACGGGAGCTGTGCAGTACTTC,CASSQETGAVQYF
TRBD1,once,TRBJ2-3,TRBV5-8,TGTGCCAGCAGCCGGGGGACAGGGACCTCCACAGATACGCAGTATTTT,CASSRGTGTSTDTQYF
-,-,TRBJ2-3,TRBV19,TGTGCCAGTAGTATAGAAGCGGGCCCCCGGGATACGCAGTATTTT,CASSIEAGPRDTQYF
TRBD1,-,TRBJ2-6,TRBV2,TGTGCCAGCAGCATCTCGGGACAGGGTTGGGCTGGGGCCAACGTCCTGACTTTC,CASSISGQGWAGANVLTF
-,once,TRBJ1-2,TRBV28,TGTGCCAGCAGTTCAAACAGGGCACCTTTCACCTTC,CASSSNRAPFTF
TRBD2,-,TRBJ2-3,TRBV11-2,TGTGCCAGCAGCCCGTGGACTAGCGGGAGCACAGATACGCAGTATTTT,CASSPWTSGSTDTQYF
TRBD2,-,TRBJ2-7,TRBV4-1,TGCGCCAGCAGCCACCCGGGACTAGCCCACTACGAGCAGTACTTC,CASSHPGLAHYEQYF